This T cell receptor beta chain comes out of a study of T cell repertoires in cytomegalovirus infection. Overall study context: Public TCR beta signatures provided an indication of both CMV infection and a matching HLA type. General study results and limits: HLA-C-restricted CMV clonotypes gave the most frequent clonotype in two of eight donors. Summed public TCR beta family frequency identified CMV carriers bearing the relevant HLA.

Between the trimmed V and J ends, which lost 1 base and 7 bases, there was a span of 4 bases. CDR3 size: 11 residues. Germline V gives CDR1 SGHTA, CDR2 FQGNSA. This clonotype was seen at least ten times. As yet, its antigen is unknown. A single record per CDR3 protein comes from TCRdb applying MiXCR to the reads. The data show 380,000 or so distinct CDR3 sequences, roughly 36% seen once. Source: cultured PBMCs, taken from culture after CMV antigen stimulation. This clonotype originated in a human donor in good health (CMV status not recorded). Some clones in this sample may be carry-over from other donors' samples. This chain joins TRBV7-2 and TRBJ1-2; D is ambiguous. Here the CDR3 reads CASSLGGGYTF. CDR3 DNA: TGTGCCAGCAGCTTAGGTGGTGGCTACACCTTC.